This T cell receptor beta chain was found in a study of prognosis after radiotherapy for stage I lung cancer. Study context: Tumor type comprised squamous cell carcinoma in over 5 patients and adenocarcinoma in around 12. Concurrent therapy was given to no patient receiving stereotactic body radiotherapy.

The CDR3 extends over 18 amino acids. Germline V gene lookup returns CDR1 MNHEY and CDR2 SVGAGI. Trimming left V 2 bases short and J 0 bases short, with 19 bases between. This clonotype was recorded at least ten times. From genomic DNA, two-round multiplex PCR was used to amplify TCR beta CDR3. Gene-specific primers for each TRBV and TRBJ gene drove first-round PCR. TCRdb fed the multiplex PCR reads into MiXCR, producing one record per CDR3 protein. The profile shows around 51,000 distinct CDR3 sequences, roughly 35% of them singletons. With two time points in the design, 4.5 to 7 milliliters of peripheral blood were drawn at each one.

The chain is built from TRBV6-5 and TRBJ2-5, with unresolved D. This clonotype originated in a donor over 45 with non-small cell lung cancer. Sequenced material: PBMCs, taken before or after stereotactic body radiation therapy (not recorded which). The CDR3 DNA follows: TGTGCCAGCAGTTACCCCCGCCTAATGTCAGGAGACCAAGAGACCCAGTACTTC. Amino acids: CASSYPRLMSGDQETQYF.